The rows below give T cell receptor beta chains drawn from one sample of a study of blood T cell repertoires in COVID-19. Sequenced by immunoSEQ multiplex PCR; TCRdb stores in-frame clones only, minus some. The sample includes about 64,000 clones, 75% to 95% of them seen just once. The sample taken for sequencing was peripheral blood. These receptors all stem from a woman of 80 years or more with active COVID-19. Each CDR3 is given with its conserved first and last residue. The order of the fields is D gene, CDR3 length, clone size, V gene, J gene, CDR3 DNA, CDR3 protein. The D gene is left open where the match is weak. Clone size is given for some rows only: seen once, a few or many times, or a class if the clone is expanded.

NA	14	few	TRBV7-9	TRBJ1-1	TGTGCCAGCAGCCCAAGCTCGGGGGGAACTGAAGCTTTCTTT	CASSPSSGGTEAFF
TRBD1	16	NA	TRBV5-1	TRBJ2-5	TGCGCCAGCAGCTGGGGACAGGGTCTAGGATCGGAGACCCAGTACTTC	CASSWGQGLGSETQYF
TRBD2	15	NA	TRBV4-2	TRBJ2-7	TGTGCCAGCAGCCAAGAGCGGGGGGATTCCTACGAGCAGTACTTC	CASSQERGDSYEQYF
TRBD1	14	NA	TRBV28	TRBJ1-3	TGTGCCAGCAGTTTGACAGGGGAACGAAACACCATATATTTT	CASSLTGERNTIYF
NA	16	NA	TRBV29-1	TRBJ1-2	TGCAGCGTTGACGCTGGAGGGGACGGGGAACCCTATGGCTACACCTTC	CSVDAGGDGEPYGYTF
NA	14	once	TRBV10-1	TRBJ1-1	TGCGCCAGCAGTGAAACAGGGTTTGACACTGAAGCTTTCTTT	CASSETGFDTEAFF
TRBD1	15	NA	TRBV2	TRBJ2-1	TGTGCCAGCAAGCCGGGACAGGGCATGTGGAATGAGCAGTTCTTC	CASKPGQGMWNEQFF
NA	15	NA	TRBV28	TRBJ2-1	TGTGCCAGCAGTTTAACCAGCGGATCCTACAATGAGCAGTTCTTC	CASSLTSGSYNEQFF
TRBD2	16	NA	TRBV27	TRBJ2-7	TGTGCCAGCAGTCCCTCGGGGGGGTACCGGGGTTACGAGCAGTACTTC	CASSPSGGYRGYEQYF
NA	14	NA	TRBV4-1	TRBJ2-2	TGCGCCAGCAGCCAACCCGGCGGTTCCGGGGAGCTGTTTTTT	CASSQPGGSGELFF